Listed here are 14 T cell receptor beta chains from one sample, sequenced in a study of neurological immune-mediated disorders. Using its own MiXCR run on the 5' RACE reads, TCRdb lists one record per CDR3 protein. The sample yields tens of thousands of distinct CDR3 sequences, about an eighth seen once. Time point described: longitudinal time-point 1 (baseline). Sequenced: PBMCs. The source of these receptors is a female donor with HTLV-1-associated myelopathy (HAM/TSP).

This clonotype was detected a few times. This rearrangement joins TRBV6-6 to TRBJ2-7; 10 nucleotides align to TRBD1. With 3 bases clipped from V and 7 bases from J, the junction kept 9 bases outside the gene matches. Germline lookup yields CDR1 MNHNY and CDR2 SVGAGI (reference sequence). The CDR3 runs to 15 residues. CDR3 sequence: CASSYAGTGAGEQYF. CDR3 in DNA: TGTGCCAGCAGTTATGCCGGGACAGGGGCCGGAGAGCAGTACTTC.

This clonotype was detected a few times. CDR3 nucleotide sequence: TGTGCCAGCACCGGGAGCAGCCGCACAGATACGCAGTATTTT. This codes for CASTGSSRTDTQYF. The chain employs TRBV6-5 and TRBJ2-3; TRBD2 might be the D (6 bases). CDR3 length: 14 amino acids. V lost 7 bases, J lost 1 base, and 12 bases lay in between. Germline CDR1 and CDR2: MNHEY and SVGAGI.

There are many counts of this clonotype. This chain's CDR3 is CATSDRGAPSTDTQYF. The CDR3, as DNA: TGTGCCACCAGTGATAGAGGGGCGCCTAGCACAGATACGCAGTATTTT. This chain joins TRBV24-1 and TRBJ2-3, with D perhaps given as TRBD1 or TRBD2 (5 bases each). The length of the CDR3 is 16 residues. Germline V CDR1 and CDR2: KGHDR, SFDVKD. V lost 3 bases, J lost 0 bases, and 12 bases lay in between.

This clonotype has ten or more counts. The rearrangement links TRBV6-6 to TRBJ1-4; no clear D. In germline, CDR1 is MNHNY, CDR2 SVGAGI (reference sequence). CDR3 length: 15 residues. V gave up 5 bases and J gave up 8 bases, with 18 bases separating them. This CDR3 reads CASSAPAGVREKLFF. The CDR3 DNA follows: TGTGCCAGCAGTGCGCCGGCCGGGGTCCGCGAAAAACTGTTTTTT.

This clonotype was picked up a small number of times. This chain connects TRBV12-3 or TRBV12-4 to TRBJ1-5, with 7 nucleotides matching TRBD1. The ends lost 6 bases at V and 1 base at J; junction bases unmatched: 18. The CDR3 length is 19 residues. CDR3 coding DNA: TGTGCCAGCAGGTCCCGCGCTGCGGAGGTCAGGGGGAGCAATCAGCCCCAGCATTTT. Amino acids: CASRSRAAEVRGSNQPQHF.

This chain joins TRBV20-1 and TRBJ2-5; 11 nucleotides match TRBD2. The CDR3 contains 17 residues. Per germline, CDR1 DFQATT and CDR2 SNEGSKA (reference sequence). After removal of 1 base from V and 5 bases from J, the junction contained 12 bases not matched to a gene. The CDR3 loop is CSARATSGGTRFETQYF. DNA of the CDR3: TGCAGTGCTAGAGCTACTAGCGGGGGTACAAGGTTCGAGACCCAGTACTTC.

In this sample, this clonotype is medium-sized. The chain has TRBV7-9 and TRBJ2-3; D remains unclear. This CDR3 has 14 amino acids. The V gene lost 5 bases and the J gene lost 4 bases, with 13 bases spanning the gap. The germline CDR1 and CDR2 sequences are SEHNR and FQNEAQ (reference sequence). CDR3 loop: CASSATYLSDTQYF. As DNA, the CDR3 is TGTGCCAGCAGCGCAACGTACTTATCAGATACGCAGTATTTT.

In its sample, this clonotype was seen many times. The chain links TRBV12-3 or TRBV12-4 to TRBJ2-7; D remains ambiguous. The CDR3 totals 14 residues. With 5 bases removed from V and 3 bases from J, the gap between germline ends came to 14 bases. The CDR3 bases are TGTGCCAGCAGTACCGGGCTCATAGGCTACGAGCAGTACTTC. Translation: CASSTGLIGYEQYF.

This clonotype was recorded at least ten times. J is TRBJ2-7 and V is TRBV10-3, with D perhaps TRBD1 (5 bases). Germline CDR1 reads ENHRY; CDR2 reads SYGVKD. CDR3 length: 11 residues. V lost 4 bases, J lost 6 bases, and 7 bases lay in between. The CDR3 protein is CAISGGTEQYF. CDR3 sequence (DNA): TGTGCCATCAGTGGGGGCACCGAGCAGTACTTC.

This clonotype was counted many times. V is TRBV18 and J is TRBJ2-3, with no clear D. CDR1 and CDR2 from the germline V gene are KGHSH and LQKENI. The length of the CDR3 is 12 residues. Trimming pared 7 bases from V and 4 bases from J, leaving 9 bases between. As DNA, the CDR3 is TGTGCCAGCTATCACCGGCCAGATACGCAGTATTTT. Encoded protein: CASYHRPDTQYF.

This clonotype was detected ten times or more. This sequence joins TRBV10-3 and TRBJ2-5, with 12 bases fitting TRBD2. The J segment lost 5 bases and the V segment lost 2 bases, leaving 0 bases of the junction unmatched. This CDR3 is built from 14 residues. Germline V gene data show CDR1 as ENHRY and CDR2 as SYGVKD. The CDR3 DNA is TGTGCCATCAGTGAGACTAGCGGGGGGGAGACCCAGTACTTC. This codes for CAISETSGGETQYF.

This clonotype was found a few times. The V gene is TRBV5-1, the J gene TRBJ2-1; TRBD2 aligns across 8 bases. The CDR3 loop spans 15 amino acids. V gave up 4 bases and J gave up 3 bases; unmatched junction bases: 6. Germline lookup yields CDR1 SGHRS and CDR2 YFSETQ. The DNA of the CDR3 is TGCGCCAGCAGCCCAGTAGCGGGGAACTACAATGAGCAGTTCTTC. Translating gives CASSPVAGNYNEQFF.

This clonotype came up a few times. The chain has TRBV5-1 and TRBJ2-3; 16 bases line up with TRBD2. V lost 4 bases, J lost 5 bases, and 7 bases stayed unmatched. The CDR3 runs 17 residues. The germline V gene has CDR1 SGHRS and CDR2 YFSETQ. Written as DNA, the CDR3 is TGCGCCAGCAGCCCGGGACTAGCGGGGGGGCCGCAAGATACGCAGTATTTT. This gives the protein CASSPGLAGGPQDTQYF. Full variable domain (rest looked up from reference TRBV5-1 and TRBJ2-3): KAGVTQTPRYLIKTRGQQVTLSCSPISGHRSVSWYQQTPGQGLQFLFEYFSETQRNKGNFPGRFSGRQFSNSRSEMNVSTLELGDSALYLCASSPGLAGGPQDTQYFGPGTRLTVL.

This clonotype was detected ten times or more. V usage is TRBV20-1 and J usage is TRBJ2-5; a possible D gene is TRBD2 (5 bases). V was trimmed by 5 bases and J by 1 base, leaving 8 bases between them. CDR1 is DFQATT, CDR2 SNEGSKA, per germline (reference sequence). There are 12 residues in the CDR3. The CDR3 DNA reads TGCAGTGCTTACGGGGTCCAAGAGACCCAGTACTTC. It is translated as CSAYGVQETQYF.